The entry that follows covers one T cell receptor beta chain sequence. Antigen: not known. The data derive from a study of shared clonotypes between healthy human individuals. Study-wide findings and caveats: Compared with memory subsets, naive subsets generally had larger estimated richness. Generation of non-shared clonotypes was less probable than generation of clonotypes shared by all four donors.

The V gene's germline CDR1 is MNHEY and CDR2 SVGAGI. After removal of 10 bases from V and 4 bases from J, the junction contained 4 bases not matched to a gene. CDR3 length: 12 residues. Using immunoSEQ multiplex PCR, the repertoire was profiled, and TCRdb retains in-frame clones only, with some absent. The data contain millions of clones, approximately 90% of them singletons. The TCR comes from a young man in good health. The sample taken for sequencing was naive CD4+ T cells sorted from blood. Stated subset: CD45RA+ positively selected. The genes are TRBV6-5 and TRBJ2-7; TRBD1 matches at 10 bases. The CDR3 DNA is TGTGCCACCCGGGACAGGGGATACGAGCAGTACTTC. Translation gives CATRDRGYEQYF.